At least ten counts were recorded for the clone carrying this TCR beta chain. Its antigen is as yet unknown. TCRdb called the 5' RACE reads again in MiXCR, with one record for every CDR3 protein. The data show some 220,000 distinct CDR3 sequences, with about 10% seen just once and 2.6% held by the top ten. This sample was included in a study of CD8 T cells in ankylosing spondylitis. General study points: Within matched ankylosing spondylitis synovial fluid, disease-linked clones were reportedly significantly enriched.

The V gene end was trimmed by 4 bases and the J gene end by 2 bases; junction bases not matched to a gene: 5. The CDR3 is 15 residues long. From germline, CDR1 is MNHEY and CDR2 SVGAGI. The sequence was obtained from a male donor with ankylosing spondylitis or in good health (not recorded which). The sample taken for sequencing was blood, either unsorted or a sorted T cell fraction (not recorded which). The V call is TRBV6-5, the J call TRBJ1-3, with TRBD1 identical over 7 bases. CDR3 sequence: CASSSTGQAGNTIYF. The CDR3 DNA is TGTGCCAGCAGTTCGACAGGGCAAGCTGGAAACACCATATATTTT.